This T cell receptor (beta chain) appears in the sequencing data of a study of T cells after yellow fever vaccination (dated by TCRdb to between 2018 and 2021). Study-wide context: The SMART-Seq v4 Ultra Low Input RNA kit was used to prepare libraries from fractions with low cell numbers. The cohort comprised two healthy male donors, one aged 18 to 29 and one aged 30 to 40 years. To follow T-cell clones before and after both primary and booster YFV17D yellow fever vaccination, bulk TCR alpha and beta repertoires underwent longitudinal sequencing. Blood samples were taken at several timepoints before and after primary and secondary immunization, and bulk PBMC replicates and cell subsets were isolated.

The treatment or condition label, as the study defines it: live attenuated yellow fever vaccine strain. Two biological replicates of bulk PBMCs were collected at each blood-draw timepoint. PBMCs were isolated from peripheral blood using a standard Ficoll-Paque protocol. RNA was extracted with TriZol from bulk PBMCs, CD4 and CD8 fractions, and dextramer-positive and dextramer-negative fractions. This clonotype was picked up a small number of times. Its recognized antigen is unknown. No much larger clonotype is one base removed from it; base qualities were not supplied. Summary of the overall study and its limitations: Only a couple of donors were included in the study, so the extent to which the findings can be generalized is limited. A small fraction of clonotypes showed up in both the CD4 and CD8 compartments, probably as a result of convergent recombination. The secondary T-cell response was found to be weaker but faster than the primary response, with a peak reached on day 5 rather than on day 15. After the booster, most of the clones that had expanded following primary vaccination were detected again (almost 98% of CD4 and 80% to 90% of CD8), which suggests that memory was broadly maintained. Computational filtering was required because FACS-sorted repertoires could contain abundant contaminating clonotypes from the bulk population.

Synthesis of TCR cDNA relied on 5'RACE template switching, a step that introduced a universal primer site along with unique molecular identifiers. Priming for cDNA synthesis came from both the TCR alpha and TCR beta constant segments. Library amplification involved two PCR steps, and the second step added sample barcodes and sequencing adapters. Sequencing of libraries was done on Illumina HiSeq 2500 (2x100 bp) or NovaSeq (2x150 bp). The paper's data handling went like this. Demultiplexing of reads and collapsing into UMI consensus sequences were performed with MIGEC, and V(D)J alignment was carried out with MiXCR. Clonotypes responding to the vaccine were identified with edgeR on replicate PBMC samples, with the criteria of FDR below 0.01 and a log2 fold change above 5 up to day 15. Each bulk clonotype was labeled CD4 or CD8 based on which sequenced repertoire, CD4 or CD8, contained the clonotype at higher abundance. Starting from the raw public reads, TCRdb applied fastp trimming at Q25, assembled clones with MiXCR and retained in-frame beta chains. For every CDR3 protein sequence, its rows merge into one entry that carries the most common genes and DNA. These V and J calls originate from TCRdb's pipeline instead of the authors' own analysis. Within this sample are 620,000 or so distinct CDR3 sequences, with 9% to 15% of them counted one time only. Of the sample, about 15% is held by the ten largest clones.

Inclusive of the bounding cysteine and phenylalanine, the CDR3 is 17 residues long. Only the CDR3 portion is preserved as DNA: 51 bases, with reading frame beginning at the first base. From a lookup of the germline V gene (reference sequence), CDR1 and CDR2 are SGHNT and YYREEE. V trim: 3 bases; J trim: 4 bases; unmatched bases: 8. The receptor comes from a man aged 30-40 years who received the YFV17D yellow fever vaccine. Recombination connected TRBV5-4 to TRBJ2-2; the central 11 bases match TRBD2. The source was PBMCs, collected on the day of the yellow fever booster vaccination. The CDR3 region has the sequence CASSYDSGRAVTGELFF. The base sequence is TGTGCCAGCAGCTACGATAGCGGGAGGGCCGTCACCGGGGAGCTGTTTTTT. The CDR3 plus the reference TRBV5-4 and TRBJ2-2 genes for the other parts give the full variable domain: ETGVTQSPTHLIKTRGQQVTLRCSSQSGHNTVSWYQQALGQGPQFIFQYYREEENGRGNFPPRFSGLQFPNYSSELNVNALELDDSALYLCASSYDSGRAVTGELFFGEGSRLTVL.